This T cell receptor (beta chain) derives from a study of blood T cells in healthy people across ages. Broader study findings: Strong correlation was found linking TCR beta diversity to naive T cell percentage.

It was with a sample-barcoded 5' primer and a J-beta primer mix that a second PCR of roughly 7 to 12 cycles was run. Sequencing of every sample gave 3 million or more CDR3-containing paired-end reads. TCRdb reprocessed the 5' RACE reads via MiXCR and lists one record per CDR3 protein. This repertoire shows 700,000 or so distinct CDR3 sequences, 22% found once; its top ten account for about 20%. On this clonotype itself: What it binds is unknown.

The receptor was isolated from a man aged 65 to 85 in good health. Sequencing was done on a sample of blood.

The CDR3 coding sequence is TGTGCCAGCAGTGACGGGAGGGGAATCGGAGATACGCAGTATTTT. This sequence encodes CASSDGRGIGDTQYF. The chain couples TRBV6-5 to TRBJ2-3, with TRBD2 matching over 8 bases. Trimming at V came to 5 bases and at J to 5 bases, leaving 9 bases not matched to a gene. This CDR3 is built from 15 residues. The germline CDR1 and CDR2 sequences are MNHEY and SVGAGI.